The 15 T cell receptor beta chains reported below all come from one sample, sequenced in a study of human T cells and chemical hapten exposure (dated by TCRdb to about 2021). Receptor amplification or capture employed RACE. The sequencer was a NextSeq 500. TCRdb itself trimmed the public reads at Q25 with fastp, ran MiXCR and retained productive beta chains. Rows with a matching CDR3 protein are joined into one entry that keeps the most common DNA and genes. The sample records 80,000 to 100,000 distinct CDR3 sequences, 9.6% of which are singletons. The ten largest make up 3.6% of the sample. The sample's time point label is to be understood as: pre-sensitization, week 0. The treatment or condition label here, explained by the study, means: therapeutic diphenylcyclopropenone sensitization with weekly scalp DPC. Source: whole blood, taken in connection with sensitization to the hapten diphenylcyclopropenone (DPC). These receptors were taken from a woman aged 40 to 50 with alopecia areata. Some clones in this sample may be carry-over from other donors' samples.

Regarding this clonotype: This clone may be a read error of a much larger clone one base away. V and J are TRBV18 and TRBJ2-7, with D hard to call. V lost 6 bases and J 3 bases, leaving 18 bases between the germline ends. This CDR3 is built from 15 residues. The germline V gene encodes CDR1 KGHSH and CDR2 LQKENI. In nucleotides, the CDR3 is TGTGCCAGCTCGCCGCAAGGTCTAACTATCTACGAGCAGTACTTC. It specifies CASSPQGLTIYEQYF.

This chain connects TRBV10-2 to TRBJ2-1; 8 nucleotides line up with TRBD2. With 0 bases clipped from V and 8 bases from J, the junction kept 6 bases outside the gene matches. Germline V gene data show CDR1 as WSHSY and CDR2 as SAAADI. The CDR3 is 15 amino acids. In DNA form, the CDR3 reads TGCGCCAGCAGTGAGTCGGGACTAGTGGACGATGAGCAGTTCTTC. Protein: CASSESGLVDDEQFF.

This clonotype was observed many times. This chain joins TRBV28 and TRBJ1-5, with D uncertain. The CDR3 has 14 amino acids. Germline assignment: CDR1 MDHEN and CDR2 SYDVKM. V lost 4 bases to trimming and J lost 9 bases, with 16 bases between them. The CDR3, as DNA: TGTGCCAGCAGTTCGGCCGGCTCGCGGGGGCCCCAGCATTTT. Its translation is CASSSAGSRGPQHF.

This clonotype was detected many times. The rearrangement joins TRBV18 to TRBJ2-4, with 9 bases aligning to TRBD1. Germline V gene sequence: CDR1 KGHSH, CDR2 LQKENI. The CDR3 is 15 amino acids. The trim removed 6 bases at V and 0 bases at J, leaving 3 bases unmatched. The CDR3: CASSGQGKAKNIQYF. CDR3 in DNA: TGTGCCAGCTCCGGACAGGGGAAAGCCAAAAACATTCAGTACTTC.

This chain uses TRBV11-2 with TRBJ2-4; no definite D call. Germline V gives CDR1 SGHAT, CDR2 FQNNGV. The V gene lost 4 bases and the J gene lost 5 bases, with 9 bases spanning the gap. This CDR3 has 13 amino acids. CDR3 sequence: CASSSRLQNIQYF. The DNA for the CDR3 is TGTGCCAGCAGCTCCCGACTGCAAAACATTCAGTACTTC.

V usage is TRBV12-3 or TRBV12-4 and J usage is TRBJ2-3; a possible D gene is TRBD1 (6 bases). Trimming took off 3 bases at V and 4 bases at J, with 14 bases between the two ends. The CDR3 length is 15 residues. The DNA for the CDR3 is TGTGCCAGCAGTTTGGAGCAGGGGATGGCAGATACGCAGTATTTT. Residues: CASSLEQGMADTQYF.

As regards this clonotype: Possible read error: a much larger clone is one base away. CDR3 sequence reads: CASSSRTSKRYNEQFF. The CDR3 nucleotides are TGTGCCAGCAGCTCGCGGACCTCGAAACGCTACAATGAGCAGTTCTTC. The chain recombines TRBV9 with TRBJ2-1; D is unresolved. This CDR3 spans 16 amino acids. Trimming took off 4 bases at V and 3 bases at J, with 17 bases between the two ends. CDR1 and CDR2 (germline): SGDLS, YYNGEE.

This clonotype was recorded a few times. This chain links TRBV12-3 or TRBV12-4 with TRBJ2-1; D unresolved. V was pared by 4 bases and J by 1 base, with 14 bases between. The CDR3 is 16 residues long. CDR3 sequence (DNA): TGTGCCAGCAGTTCCGATAGTTGGGGTTCCTACAATGAGCAGTTCTTC. It codes for CASSSDSWGSYNEQFF.

This clonotype was observed many times. The rearrangement joins TRBV30 to TRBJ1-5; 7 bases map to TRBD1. The germline CDR1 and CDR2 sequences are GTSNPN and SVGIG (reference sequence). With 1 base clipped from V and 5 bases from J, the junction kept 8 bases outside the gene matches. The CDR3 is made up of 15 amino acids. The CDR3 DNA reads as TGTGCCTGGAGTGAGGGGACAGCGATCTATCAGCCCCAGCATTTT. Protein: CAWSEGTAIYQPQHF.

The genes are TRBV5-1 and TRBJ2-2, with D perhaps TRBD2 (6 bases). V was clipped by 1 base and J by 6 bases, with 16 bases between them. CDR1 SGHRS and CDR2 YFSETQ come from the germline V gene. The CDR3 runs 16 residues. The CDR3 spells CASSLLAETSAGELFF. Written as DNA, the CDR3 is TGCGCCAGCAGCTTGTTAGCGGAGACCAGCGCCGGGGAGCTGTTTTTT. Full variable domain (outside the CDR3, taken from reference TRBV5-1 and TRBJ2-2): KAGVTQTPRYLIKTRGQQVTLSCSPISGHRSVSWYQQTPGQGLQFLFEYFSETQRNKGNFPGRFSGRQFSNSRSEMNVSTLELGDSALYLCASSLLAETSAGELFFGEGSRLTVL.

The chain couples TRBV4-2 to TRBJ2-1; D unclear. This CDR3 is 16 amino acids long. Trimming took 2 bases from V and 8 from J, leaving 19 bases between them. Germline values: CDR1 LGHNA, CDR2 YNFKEQ. CDR3 nucleotide sequence: TGTGCCAGCAGCCAATCGGGCCAGCACCTTAATGATGAGCAGTTCTTC. Amino acids: CASSQSGQHLNDEQFF.

The table lists this clonotype with many counts. This chain links TRBV5-6 with TRBJ1-5, with D maybe TRBD1 (5 bases). V was pared by 4 bases and J by 6 bases, with 17 bases between. The CDR3 is 15 residues long. Per the germline V gene, CDR1 is SGHDT and CDR2 is YYEEEE. This chain's CDR3 is CASSPGPYYGQPQHF. CDR3 nucleotides: TGTGCCAGCAGCCCGGGACCCTACTACGGTCAGCCCCAGCATTTT.

This clonotype was seen repeatedly, ten times or more. CDR3: CASSFGDRSYEQYF. The CDR3 DNA follows: TGTGCCAGCAGTTTCGGGGACAGGTCCTACGAGCAGTACTTC. J is TRBJ2-7 and V is TRBV28; 8 positions agree with TRBD1. The CDR3 length is 14 residues. V gave up 3 bases and J gave up 1 base; unmatched junction bases: 2. Germline lookup yields CDR1 MDHEN and CDR2 SYDVKM.

This clonotype was seen a few times. The chain carries TRBV12-3 or TRBV12-4 and TRBJ1-2, with 10 bases identical to TRBD1. The CDR3 sequence is 14 residues long. With 5 bases clipped from V and 8 bases from J, the junction kept 8 bases outside the gene matches. The CDR3 spells CASSIRTGGRGYTF. CDR3 bases: TGTGCCAGCAGTATAAGGACAGGGGGTCGCGGCTACACCTTC.

Here the CDR3 reads CASSLAPGERAFF. CDR3 DNA: TGTGCCAGCAGCTTAGCCCCCGGGGAACGAGCTTTCTTT. The chain couples TRBV7-6 to TRBJ1-1; D uncertain. This CDR3 has 13 residues. The germline V gene has CDR1 SGHVS and CDR2 FNYEAQ. The V end was cut by 0 bases, the J end by 10 bases, with 12 bases between.